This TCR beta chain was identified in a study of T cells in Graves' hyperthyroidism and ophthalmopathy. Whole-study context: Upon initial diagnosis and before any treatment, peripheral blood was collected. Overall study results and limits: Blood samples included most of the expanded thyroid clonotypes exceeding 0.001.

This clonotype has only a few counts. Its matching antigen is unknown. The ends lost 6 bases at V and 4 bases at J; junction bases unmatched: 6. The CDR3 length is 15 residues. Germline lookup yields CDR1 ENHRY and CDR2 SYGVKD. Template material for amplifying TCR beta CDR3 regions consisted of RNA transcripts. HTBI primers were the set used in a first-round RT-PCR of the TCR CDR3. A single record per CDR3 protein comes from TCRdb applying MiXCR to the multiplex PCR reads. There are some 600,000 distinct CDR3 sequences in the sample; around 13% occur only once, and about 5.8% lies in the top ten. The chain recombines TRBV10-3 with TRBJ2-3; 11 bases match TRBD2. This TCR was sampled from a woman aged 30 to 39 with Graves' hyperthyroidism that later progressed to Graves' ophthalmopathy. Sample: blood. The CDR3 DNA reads TGTGCCATCAGGGAGGTAGCGGGAGGGTCAGATACGCAGTATTTT. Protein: CAIREVAGGSDTQYF.